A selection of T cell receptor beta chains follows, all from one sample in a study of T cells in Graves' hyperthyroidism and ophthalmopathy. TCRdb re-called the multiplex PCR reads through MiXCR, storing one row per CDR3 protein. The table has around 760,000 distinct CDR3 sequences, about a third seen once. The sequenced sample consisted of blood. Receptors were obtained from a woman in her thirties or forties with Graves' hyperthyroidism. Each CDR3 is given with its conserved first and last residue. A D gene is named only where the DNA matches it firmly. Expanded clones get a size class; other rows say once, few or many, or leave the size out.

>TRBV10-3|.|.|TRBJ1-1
CASSYGSGSYTEAFF
TGTGCCAGCAGTTACGGGTCAGGGTCTTACACTGAAGCTTTCTTT
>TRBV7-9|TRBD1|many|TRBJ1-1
CASSAGTGGVNTEAFF
TGTGCCAGCAGCGCCGGCACAGGGGGCGTGAACACTGAAGCTTTCTTT
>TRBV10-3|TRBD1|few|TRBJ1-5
CAIASGTGVHHRNQPQHF
TGTGCCATAGCTTCCGGGACAGGGGTCCACCACCGCAATCAGCCCCAGCATTTT
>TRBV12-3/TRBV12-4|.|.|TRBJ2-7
CASSSTPRDSHSYEQYF
TGTGCCAGCAGTTCAACCCCGCGGGACAGTCACTCCTACGAGCAGTACTTC
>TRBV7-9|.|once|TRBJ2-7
CASSSGHLSYEQYF
TGCGCCAGCAGTTCAGGGCACCTCTCCTACGAGCAGTACTTC
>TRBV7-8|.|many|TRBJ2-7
CASSLVLRPSYEQYF
TGTGCCAGCAGCTTAGTCTTACGACCTTCCTACGAGCAGTACTTC
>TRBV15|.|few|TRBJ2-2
CATSRDFVHTNTGELFF
TGTGCCACCAGCAGAGATTTCGTCCACACCAACACCGGGGAGCTGTTTTTT
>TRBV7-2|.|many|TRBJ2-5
CASSLDRVTQYF
TGTGCCAGCAGCTTAGACAGGGTAACCCAGTACTTC
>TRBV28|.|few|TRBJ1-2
CASSLSSPYGYTF
TGTGCCAGCAGTTTGAGCAGCCCGTATGGCTACACCTTC
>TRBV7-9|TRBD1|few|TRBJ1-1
CASSLAGDRGYNTEAFF
TGTGCCAGCAGCTTAGCGGGGGACAGGGGGTACAACACTGAAGCTTTCTTT
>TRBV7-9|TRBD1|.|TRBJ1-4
CASSHDGTDNEKLFF
TGTGCCAGCAGCCACGATGGGACAGACAATGAAAAACTGTTTTTT
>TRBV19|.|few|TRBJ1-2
CASSPWAPGQLQSRYTF
TGTGCCAGTAGTCCATGGGCCCCTGGACAGCTTCAGTCTCGCTACACCTTC
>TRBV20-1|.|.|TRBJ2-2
CSARGPNTGELFF
TGCAGTGCTAGAGGGCCCAACACCGGGGAGCTGTTTTTT
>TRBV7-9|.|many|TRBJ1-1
CASSLEQVGRAFF
TGTGCCAGCAGCTTAGAACAGGTGGGAAGAGCTTTCTTT
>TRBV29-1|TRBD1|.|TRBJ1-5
CSVIRDRGLDQPQHF
TGCAGCGTTATCCGGGACAGGGGGCTGGATCAGCCCCAGCATTTT
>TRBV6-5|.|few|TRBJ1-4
CASSYPTVARRRLFF
TGTGCCAGCAGTTACCCGACGGTTGCCCGGAGGCGGCTGTTTTTT
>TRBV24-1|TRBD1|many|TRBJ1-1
CATSDWTGVHGAFF
TGTGCCACCAGTGATTGGACAGGGGTCCACGGAGCTTTCTTT
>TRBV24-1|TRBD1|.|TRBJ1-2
CATSDTATGGGYTF
TGTGCCACCAGTGATACCGCGACAGGGGGTGGCTACACCTTC
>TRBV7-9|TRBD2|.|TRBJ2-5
CASSPVGLAGQETQYF
TGTGCCAGCTCACCTGTGGGACTAGCGGGACAAGAGACCCAGTACTTC
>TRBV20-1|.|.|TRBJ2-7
CSAYRGGSYEQYF
TGCAGTGCATATCGCGGCGGTTCCTACGAGCAGTACTTC
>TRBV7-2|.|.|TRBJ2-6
CASSPTAAAGANVLTF
TGTGCCAGCAGCCCGACCGCTGCCGCTGGGGCCAACGTCCTGACTTTC
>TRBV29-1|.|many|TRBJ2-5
CSVDWLTGKTQYF
TGCAGCGTTGATTGGTTGACCGGAAAGACCCAGTACTTC
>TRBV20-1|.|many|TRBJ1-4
CSARVRGKLFF
TGCAGTGCTAGGGTCCGTGGAAAACTGTTTTTT
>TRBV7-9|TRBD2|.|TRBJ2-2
CASSLYGGSLSGELFF
TGTGCCAGCAGCTTATACGGCGGGAGTCTGTCCGGGGAGCTGTTTTTT
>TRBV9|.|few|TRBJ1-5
CASSVESKTDRGDKQPQHF
TGTGCCAGCAGCGTTGAATCAAAGACAGACCGGGGGGACAAACAGCCCCAGCATTTT
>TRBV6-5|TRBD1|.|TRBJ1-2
CASSYEGQIRYGYTF
TGTGCCAGCAGTTACGAGGGACAGATCCGCTATGGCTACACCTTC
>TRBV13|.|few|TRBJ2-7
CASSHLPRTIYEQYF
TGTGCCAGCAGCCACTTACCAAGGACTATCTACGAGCAGTACTTC
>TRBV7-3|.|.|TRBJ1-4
CASPYGRNEKLFF
TGTGCCAGCCCGTACGGACGTAATGAAAAACTGTTTTTT
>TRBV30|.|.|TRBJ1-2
CAWSDRGAGGGYTF
TGTGCCTGGAGTGATCGGGGGGCCGGGGGTGGCTACACCTTC
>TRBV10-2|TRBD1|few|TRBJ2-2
CASSPGQGARGELFF
TGCGCCAGCAGTCCCGGACAGGGGGCCAGGGGGGAGCTGTTTTTT
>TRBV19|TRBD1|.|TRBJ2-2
CASRQGLGTGELFF
TGTGCCAGCAGACAGGGTCTTGGTACCGGGGAGCTGTTTTTT
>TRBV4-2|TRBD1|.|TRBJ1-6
CASSQETGSTSPLHF
TGTGCCAGCAGCCAAGAGACAGGGAGTACCTCACCCCTCCACTTT
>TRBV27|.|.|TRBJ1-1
CASSFGGNKAFF
TGTGCCAGCAGTTTCGGAGGCAATAAAGCTTTCTTT
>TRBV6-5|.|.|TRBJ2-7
CASSSWTEKDYEQYF
TGTGCCAGCAGTTCCTGGACAGAGAAAGACTACGAGCAGTACTTC
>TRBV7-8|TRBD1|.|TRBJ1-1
CASSLEDRDLNTEAFF
TGTGCCAGCAGCTTGGAAGACAGGGACCTGAACACTGAAGCTTTCTTT
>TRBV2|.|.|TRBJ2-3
CASSERERGTDTQYF
TGTGCCAGCAGTGAAAGGGAGCGGGGCACAGATACGCAGTATTTT
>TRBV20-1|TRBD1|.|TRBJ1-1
CSARDGQGRGTEAFF
TGCAGTGCTAGAGACGGACAGGGGCGCGGAACTGAAGCTTTCTTT
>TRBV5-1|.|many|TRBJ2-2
CASSFSFGTGELFF
TGCGCCAGCAGCTTTAGTTTCGGCACCGGGGAGCTGTTTTTT
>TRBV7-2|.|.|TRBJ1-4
CASSLGQARGEKLFF
TGTGCCAGCAGCTTAGGACAGGCGAGGGGTGAAAAACTGTTTTTT
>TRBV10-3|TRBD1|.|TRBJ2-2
CAISSTDRDGELFF
TGTGCCATCAGTTCTACGGACAGGGACGGGGAGCTGTTTTTT
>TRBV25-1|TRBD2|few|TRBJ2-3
CASSDASPGLGLSTDTQYF
TGTGCCAGCAGTGATGCCTCTCCGGGACTAGGATTAAGCACAGATACGCAGTATTTT
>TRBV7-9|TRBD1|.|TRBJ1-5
CASSLDRGQTQHF
TGTGCCAGCAGTCTCGACAGGGGGCAGACCCAGCATTTT
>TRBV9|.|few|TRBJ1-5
CASSQLSGKGQPQHF
TGTGCCAGCAGCCAGTTGTCTGGTAAAGGGCAGCCCCAGCATTTT